These T cell receptor beta chains were read from a single sample in a study of T cells after yellow fever vaccination. Via MiXCR, TCRdb re-called the 5' RACE reads, giving one row per CDR3 protein. This table has 200,000 to 300,000 distinct CDR3 sequences, more than 3.5% appearing once. The material was PBMCs, obtained 15 days after the yellow fever booster vaccination. These receptors came from a man aged 18 to 29 who received the YFV17D yellow fever vaccine. Both conserved end residues are part of each CDR3. A D gene is named only where the DNA matches it firmly. Not all rows give a size; the values are once, few, many and, for expanded clones, a class.

abundance: many
j_gene: TRBJ1-2
v_gene: TRBV6-2/TRBV6-3
len: 14
d_gene: .
CDR3aa: CASSFTGSSYGYTF
CDR3nt: TGTGCCAGCAGTTTCACGGGGTCTTCCTATGGCTACACCTTC

abundance: many
j_gene: TRBJ1-4
v_gene: TRBV11-2
len: 12
d_gene: .
CDR3aa: CASNYNNEKLFF
CDR3nt: TGTGCCAGCAACTATAATAATGAAAAACTGTTTTTT

abundance: many
j_gene: TRBJ2-2
v_gene: TRBV5-1
len: 14
d_gene: .
CDR3aa: CASRSGTYTGELFF
CDR3nt: TGCGCCAGCAGGTCCGGGACCTACACCGGGGAGCTGTTTTTT

abundance: many
j_gene: TRBJ1-1
v_gene: TRBV5-1
len: 15
d_gene: .
CDR3aa: CASSAIEGGNTEAFF
CDR3nt: TGCGCCAGCAGCGCCATTGAAGGGGGGAACACTGAAGCTTTCTTT

abundance: many
j_gene: TRBJ2-2
v_gene: TRBV3-1
len: 15
d_gene: .
CDR3aa: CASSQVLVRPGELFF
CDR3nt: TGTGCCAGCAGCCAAGTTCTAGTCCGACCCGGGGAGCTGTTTTTT

abundance: many
j_gene: TRBJ1-5
v_gene: TRBV7-2
len: 14
d_gene: TRBD1
CDR3aa: CASSRNRGEQPQHF
CDR3nt: TGTGCCAGCAGCCGAAACAGGGGGGAACAGCCCCAGCATTTT

abundance: many
j_gene: TRBJ2-1
v_gene: TRBV29-1
len: 14
d_gene: TRBD1
CDR3aa: CSASEGQGANEQFF
CDR3nt: TGCAGCGCGAGTGAGGGACAGGGGGCTAATGAGCAGTTCTTC

abundance: many
j_gene: TRBJ2-7
v_gene: TRBV6-2/TRBV6-3
len: 15
d_gene: TRBD1
CDR3aa: CASRHRQGATYEQYF
CDR3nt: TGTGCCAGCAGACACAGACAGGGGGCAACCTACGAGCAGTACTTC

abundance: many
j_gene: TRBJ2-3
v_gene: TRBV30
len: 16
d_gene: TRBD2
CDR3aa: CAWSVTGTSGTDTQYF
CDR3nt: TGTGCCTGGAGTGTTACCGGGACTAGCGGCACAGATACGCAGTATTTT

abundance: many
j_gene: TRBJ2-2
v_gene: TRBV6-4
len: 14
d_gene: TRBD1
CDR3aa: CASSQGQSTGELFF
CDR3nt: TGTGCCAGCAGCCAGGGACAGAGCACCGGGGAGCTGTTTTTT

abundance: many
j_gene: TRBJ1-1
v_gene: TRBV5-4
len: 13
d_gene: .
CDR3aa: CASSASIVTEAFF
CDR3nt: TGTGCCAGCAGCGCCTCCATTGTTACTGAAGCTTTCTTT

abundance: many
j_gene: TRBJ2-5
v_gene: TRBV4-2
len: 16
d_gene: .
CDR3aa: CASSQGRGGYQETQYF
CDR3nt: TGTGCCAGCAGCCAGGGGAGAGGAGGTTACCAAGAGACCCAGTACTTC

abundance: many
j_gene: TRBJ1-1
v_gene: TRBV11-2
len: 13
d_gene: .
CDR3aa: CASSLGLVTEAFF
CDR3nt: TGTGCCAGCAGCTTAGGGTTGGTCACTGAAGCTTTCTTT

abundance: many
j_gene: TRBJ2-2
v_gene: TRBV11-1
len: 17
d_gene: .
CDR3aa: CASAPRGFGANTGELFF
CDR3nt: TGTGCCAGCGCCCCCAGGGGATTCGGAGCGAACACCGGGGAGCTGTTTTTT

abundance: many
j_gene: TRBJ1-6
v_gene: TRBV7-9
len: 17
d_gene: .
CDR3aa: CASSLMAGAAYNSPLHF
CDR3nt: TGTGCCAGCAGCTTAATGGCAGGTGCAGCCTATAATTCACCCCTCCACTTT

abundance: few
j_gene: TRBJ1-1
v_gene: TRBV7-9
len: 12
d_gene: TRBD1
CDR3aa: CASSPWTGGAFF
CDR3nt: TGTGCCAGCAGCCCCTGGACAGGAGGAGCTTTCTTT

abundance: few
j_gene: TRBJ1-3
v_gene: TRBV5-4
len: 15
d_gene: TRBD1
CDR3aa: CASSLQGQGGNTIYF
CDR3nt: TGTGCCAGCAGCTTGCAAGGACAGGGAGGAAACACCATATATTTT

abundance: many
j_gene: TRBJ2-5
v_gene: TRBV7-2
len: 14
d_gene: .
CDR3aa: CASSFRVGGETQYF
CDR3nt: TGTGCCAGCAGCTTCAGGGTTGGTGGGGAGACCCAGTACTTC

abundance: many
j_gene: TRBJ2-1
v_gene: TRBV6-5
len: 15
d_gene: TRBD2
CDR3aa: CASSYASGVDNEQFF
CDR3nt: TGTGCCAGCAGTTATGCTAGCGGGGTAGACAATGAGCAGTTCTTC

abundance: many
j_gene: TRBJ2-4
v_gene: TRBV27
len: 14
d_gene: .
CDR3aa: CASSSRTSGNIQYF
CDR3nt: TGTGCCAGCAGTTCGAGGACTTCGGGGAACATTCAGTACTTC

abundance: many
j_gene: TRBJ2-7
v_gene: TRBV7-9
len: 14
d_gene: TRBD2
CDR3aa: CASSHPGLAYEQYF
CDR3nt: TGTGCCAGCAGTCATCCGGGACTAGCGTACGAGCAGTACTTC

abundance: many
j_gene: TRBJ2-5
v_gene: TRBV5-1
len: 14
d_gene: .
CDR3aa: CASSIRGDGETQYF
CDR3nt: TGCGCCAGCAGCATTAGGGGAGATGGAGAGACCCAGTACTTC

abundance: .
j_gene: TRBJ1-3
v_gene: TRBV5-4
len: 15
d_gene: .
CDR3aa: CASSIGQPSGNTIYF
CDR3nt: TGTGCCAGCAGCATCGGACAGCCCTCTGGAAACACCATATATTTT

abundance: many
j_gene: TRBJ2-3
v_gene: TRBV18
len: 16
d_gene: .
CDR3aa: CASSPGAGLRTDTQYF
CDR3nt: TGTGCCAGCTCACCTGGGGCAGGGCTTCGGACAGATACGCAGTATTTT

abundance: many
j_gene: TRBJ1-4
v_gene: TRBV18
len: 14
d_gene: TRBD1
CDR3aa: CASSPRDSGEKLFF
CDR3nt: TGTGCCAGCTCACCACGGGACAGTGGTGAAAAACTGTTTTTT

abundance: many
j_gene: TRBJ2-3
v_gene: TRBV6-5
len: 18
d_gene: .
CDR3aa: CASRSHSSRGRSTDTQYF
CDR3nt: TGTGCCAGCAGAAGCCATTCCTCGCGGGGGCGCAGCACAGATACGCAGTATTTT

abundance: many
j_gene: TRBJ2-5
v_gene: TRBV7-9
len: 17
d_gene: TRBD2
CDR3aa: CASSLVSGGAYGETQYF
CDR3nt: TGTGCCAGCAGCTTAGTTAGCGGGGGCGCTTACGGGGAGACCCAGTACTTC

abundance: many
j_gene: TRBJ2-1
v_gene: TRBV7-9
len: 17
d_gene: TRBD2
CDR3aa: CASSYGTSGETYNEQFF
CDR3nt: TGTGCCAGCAGCTATGGGACTAGCGGGGAGACCTACAATGAGCAGTTCTTC

abundance: many
j_gene: TRBJ2-5
v_gene: TRBV7-2
len: 13
d_gene: .
CDR3aa: CASSLLLPETQYF
CDR3nt: TGTGCCAGCAGCTTACTCCTTCCTGAGACCCAGTACTTC

abundance: .
j_gene: TRBJ1-5
v_gene: TRBV20-1
len: 13
d_gene: .
CDR3aa: CSAIGDNNQPQHF
CDR3nt: TGCAGTGCTATCGGTGACAATAATCAGCCCCAGCATTTT

abundance: many
j_gene: TRBJ1-3
v_gene: TRBV7-6
len: 14
d_gene: .
CDR3aa: CASSLAHSGNTIYF
CDR3nt: TGTGCCAGCAGCTTAGCGCACTCTGGAAACACCATATATTTT

abundance: many
j_gene: TRBJ2-2
v_gene: TRBV5-6
len: 15
d_gene: .
CDR3aa: CASNYGRENTGELFF
CDR3nt: TGTGCCAGCAACTACGGCCGGGAGAACACCGGGGAGCTGTTTTTT

abundance: many
j_gene: TRBJ1-4
v_gene: TRBV4-2
len: 17
d_gene: .
CDR3aa: CASSPETVGGRNEKLFF
CDR3nt: TGTGCCAGCAGCCCCGAGACAGTGGGAGGCCGTAATGAAAAACTGTTTTTT

abundance: many
j_gene: TRBJ2-3
v_gene: TRBV5-1
len: 12
d_gene: .
CDR3aa: CASSAGQNTQYF
CDR3nt: TGCGCCAGCAGCGCGGGACAGAATACGCAGTATTTT

abundance: many
j_gene: TRBJ1-5
v_gene: TRBV20-1
len: 14
d_gene: TRBD1
CDR3aa: CSANDRDLNQPQHF
CDR3nt: TGCAGTGCAAATGACAGGGACTTGAATCAGCCCCAGCATTTT

abundance: few
j_gene: TRBJ2-7
v_gene: TRBV20-1
len: 12
d_gene: .
CDR3aa: CSARNSFYEQYF
CDR3nt: TGCAGTGCTAGAAACAGCTTTTACGAGCAGTACTTC

abundance: many
j_gene: TRBJ2-5
v_gene: TRBV15
len: 15
d_gene: .
CDR3aa: CATSLPGGGQETQYF
CDR3nt: TGTGCCACCAGCCTCCCCGGAGGAGGCCAAGAGACCCAGTACTTC

abundance: many
j_gene: TRBJ2-7
v_gene: TRBV5-1
len: 16
d_gene: TRBD1
CDR3aa: CASSLAETGKGREQYF
CDR3nt: TGCGCCAGCAGCTTGGCCGAGACAGGGAAGGGAAGAGAGCAGTACTTC